This is a list of T cell receptor beta chains from one sample in a study of T cell changes during pregnancy in multiple sclerosis. Using immunoSEQ multiplex PCR, the repertoire was profiled, and TCRdb retains in-frame clones only, with some absent. The sample yields tens of thousands of clones, 85% to 90% seen once. This material consisted of CD4+ T cells from peripheral blood mononuclear cells, taken in the first trimester of pregnancy. The source is a female donor with multiple sclerosis, enrolled in a pregnancy study. The CDR3 runs from the conserved cysteine through the conserved F or W. The order of the fields is clone size, V gene, D gene, J gene, CDR3 protein, CDR3 DNA. A D gene is named only where the DNA matches it firmly. Only part of the rows carry a size: once, few, many, or a class if the clone is expanded.

NA,TRBV7-2,TRBD2,TRBJ2-3,CASSLGGAGGVGDTQYF,TGTGCCAGCAGCTTAGGGGGGGCGGGAGGAGTTGGAGATACGCAGTATTTT
NA,TRBV2,NA,TRBJ2-5,CASSETPGEETQYF,TGTGCCAGCAGTGAAACCCCAGGGGAGGAGACCCAGTACTTC
NA,TRBV28,TRBD1,TRBJ1-5,CASSSPGTEYSNQPQHF,TGTGCCAGCAGCTCACCTGGGACAGAATATAGCAATCAGCCCCAGCATTTT
NA,TRBV6-6,TRBD1,TRBJ1-1,CASRPGQGSLNTEAFF,TGTGCCAGCAGACCGGGACAGGGATCCCTGAACACTGAAGCTTTCTTT
once,TRBV5-1,NA,TRBJ2-7,CASSSGPGAYEQYF,TGCGCCAGCAGCTCCGGGCCCGGGGCCTACGAGCAGTACTTC
NA,TRBV30,TRBD1,TRBJ2-1,CAWRPGQVYNEQFF,TGTGCCTGGAGGCCGGGACAGGTTTACAATGAGCAGTTCTTC
NA,TRBV5-6,TRBD2,TRBJ2-1,CASSLGTSADNEQFF,TGTGCCAGCAGCTTAGGGACTAGCGCGGACAATGAGCAGTTCTTC
NA,TRBV28,NA,TRBJ2-7,CASRSAWRDEQYF,TGTGCCAGCAGGTCTGCCTGGCGGGACGAGCAGTACTTC
NA,TRBV5-1,TRBD2,TRBJ2-7,CASSPTSGSAYEQYF,TGCGCCAGCAGCCCTACTAGCGGGAGTGCCTACGAGCAGTACTTC
NA,TRBV4-1,TRBD1,TRBJ1-5,CASSPDRGGQPQHF,TGCGCCAGCAGCCCTGACAGGGGAGGACAGCCCCAGCATTTT
NA,TRBV5-4,TRBD2,TRBJ2-7,CASSLGLGEQYF,TGTGCCAGCAGCCTAGGACTAGGCGAGCAGTACTTC
NA,TRBV19,TRBD1,TRBJ1-3,CASSPGQGNGNTIYF,TGTGCCAGTAGCCCCGGACAGGGGAATGGAAACACCATATATTTT
NA,TRBV28,TRBD2,TRBJ2-2,CASIKYLAGGPGGELFF,TGTGCCAGCATTAAATACCTAGCGGGAGGGCCTGGCGGGGAGCTGTTTTTT
NA,TRBV11-2,NA,TRBJ1-2,CASSHYRQSGYSYGYTF,TGTGCCAGCAGCCATTACAGACAGTCCGGGTACAGCTATGGCTACACCTTC
NA,TRBV7-2,TRBD2,TRBJ2-3,CASSLTSGTDTQYF,TGTGCCAGCAGCTTAACTAGCGGGACAGATACGCAGTATTTT